This T cell receptor (beta chain) was captured by sequencing in a study of early T cells in non-severe SARS-CoV-2 infection. About the study: The input, bulk RNA from unsorted whole blood, was sequenced, and chains were unpaired.

The sample holds many counts of this clonotype. The target antigen is unknown. cDNA molecules, individually, were tagged with unique molecular identifiers. TCRdb independently ran MiXCR on the 5' RACE reads; one entry per CDR3 protein. Among about 70,000 distinct CDR3 sequences listed, approximately 10% were seen once. Points from the study as a whole: VDJdb matching, biased toward anti-spike CD8 responses, missed private and CD4 specificities.

The CDR3 covers 14 residues. Germline CDR1 and CDR2: SQVTM and ANQGSEA. V lost 6 bases, J lost 4 bases, and 10 bases stayed unmatched. The receptor comes from an adult who was a healthcare worker with PCR-confirmed SARS-CoV-2 infection or an uninfected control (not recorded which). This rearrangement joins TRBV29-1 to TRBJ2-3, with 7 bases matching TRBD2. What was sequenced was whole blood. CDR3 DNA sequence: TGCAGCGTCCCCGACGATGGGGGGGCAGATACGCAGTATTTT. It translates to CSVPDDGGADTQYF.